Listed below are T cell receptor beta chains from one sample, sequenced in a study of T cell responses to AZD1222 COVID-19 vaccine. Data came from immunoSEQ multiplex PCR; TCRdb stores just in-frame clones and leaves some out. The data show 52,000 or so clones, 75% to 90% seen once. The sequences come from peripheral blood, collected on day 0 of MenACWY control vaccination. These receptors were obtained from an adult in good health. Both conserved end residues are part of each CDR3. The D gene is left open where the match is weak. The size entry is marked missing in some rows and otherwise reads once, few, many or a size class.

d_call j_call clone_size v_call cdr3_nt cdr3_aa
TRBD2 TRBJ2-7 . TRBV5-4 TGTGCCAGCAGCTCGGCCGGACTAGCGGGAGGTATCGGGGACTTC CASSSAGLAGGIGDF
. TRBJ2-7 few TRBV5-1 TGCGCCAGCAGCTTGGAATCGGGGGCCGTCTACGAGCAGTACTTC CASSLESGAVYEQYF
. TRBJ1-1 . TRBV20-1 TGCAGTGGTACCGGGCGCGAAGCTTTCTTT CSGTGREAFF
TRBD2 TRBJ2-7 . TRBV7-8 TGTGCCAGCAGCATCGTTGCCGGGACTAGCTACGAGCAGTACTTC CASSIVAGTSYEQYF
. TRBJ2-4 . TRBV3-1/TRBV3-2 TGTGCCAGCAGCCGCCCTCGGGGGCAGATGACGGCCAAAAACATTCAGTACTTC CASSRPRGQMTAKNIQYF
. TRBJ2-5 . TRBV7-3 TGTGCCAGCAGCTCGGATTGGGGAGAGACCCAGTACTTC CASSSDWGETQYF
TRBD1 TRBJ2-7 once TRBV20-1 TGCAGTGCTAGTCCGGGACAGGGTATGGCCTACGAGCAGTACTTC CSASPGQGMAYEQYF
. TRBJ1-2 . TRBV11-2 TGTGCCAGCAGCTTCCGCCTTCAGGCTAACTATGGCTACACCTTC CASSFRLQANYGYTF
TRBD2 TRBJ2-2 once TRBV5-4 TGTGCCAGCACCAAGGGACTAGCGGGAGTCGGCACCGGGGAGCTGTTTTTT CASTKGLAGVGTGELFF
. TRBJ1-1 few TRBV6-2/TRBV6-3 TGTGCCAGCAGTCGTCTGAACACTGAAGCTTTCTTT CASSRLNTEAFF
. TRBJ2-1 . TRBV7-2 TGTGCCAGCAGCACCCAGACACAAGGGGCCTACAATGAGCAGTTCTTC CASSTQTQGAYNEQFF
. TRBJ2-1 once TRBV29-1 TGCAGCGCTGTTGGAGGGGAAAGGGTCAATGAGCAGTTCTTC CSAVGGERVNEQFF
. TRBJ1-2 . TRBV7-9 TGTGCCAGCAGCCGACCGGACGGTTATAACTATGGCTACACCTTC CASSRPDGYNYGYTF
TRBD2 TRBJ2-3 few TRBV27 TGTGCCAGCAGTTTAAGGGGTCGGGGGGAAATTGATTTAGATACGCAGTATTTT CASSLRGRGEIDLDTQYF
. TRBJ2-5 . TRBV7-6 TGTGCCAGCAGCTTGGGCCTAACTCAAGAGACCCAGTACTTC CASSLGLTQETQYF
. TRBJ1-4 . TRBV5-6 TGTGCCAGCAGCTTGCGGACAGTCCCTAATGAAAAACTGTTTTTT CASSLRTVPNEKLFF
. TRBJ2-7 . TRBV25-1 TGTGCCAGCAGTGATTATAAGGGGAACTACGAGCAGTACTTC CASSDYKGNYEQYF
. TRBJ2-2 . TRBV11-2 TGTGCCAGCAGCTTATCTGGGACTCCCCGGGCCACCGGGGAGCTGTTTTTT CASSLSGTPRATGELFF
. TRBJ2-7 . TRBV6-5 TGTGCCAGCAGTCAAACGGACAGTATGTACGAGCAGTACTTC CASSQTDSMYEQYF
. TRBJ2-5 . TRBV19 TGTGCCAGTAGTATACAGAGCCAAGAGACCCAGTACTTC CASSIQSQETQYF
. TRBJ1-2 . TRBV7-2 TGTGCCAGCAGCTTAGCGGGTTTCGGAATTAACTATGGCTACACCTTC CASSLAGFGINYGYTF
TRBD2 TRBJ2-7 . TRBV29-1 TGCAGCGCCATGACTAGCGGGAGGAACTACGAGCAGTACTTC CSAMTSGRNYEQYF
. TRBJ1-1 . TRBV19 TGTGCCAGTAGTATGGGTCGAGGGGGGCGAGGGGAACCCGGTTCCTTCTTT CASSMGRGGRGEPGSFF
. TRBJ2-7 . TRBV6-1 TGTGCCAGCAGTGAAGTAGCCTCCCTCTCCTACGAGCAGTACTTC CASSEVASLSYEQYF
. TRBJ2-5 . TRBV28 TGTGCCAGCAAGGACGGGGGAGAGACCCAGTACTTC CASKDGGETQYF
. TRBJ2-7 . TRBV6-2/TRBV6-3 TGTGCCAGCAGTTACTCTTTAGCTAGGCCTTCCTACGAGCAGTACTTC CASSYSLARPSYEQYF
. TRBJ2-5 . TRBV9 TGTGCCAGCAGCGTAGGGGGTAGCGCGAACCAAGAGACCCAGTACTTC CASSVGGSANQETQYF
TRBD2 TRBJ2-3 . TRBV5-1 TGCGCCAGCAGCAAGGCCGGGACTAGCGAGAATACGCAGTATTTT CASSKAGTSENTQYF
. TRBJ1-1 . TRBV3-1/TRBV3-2 TGTGCCAGCAGCCAAGAACACCCCGGGGCCTTGAACACTGAAGCTTTCTTT CASSQEHPGALNTEAFF
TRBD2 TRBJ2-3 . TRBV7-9 TGTGCCAGCAGCTTAGGACTAGCGGGAGGATTTTCAGATACGCAGTATTTT CASSLGLAGGFSDTQYF
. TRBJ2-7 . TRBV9 TGTGCCAGCAGTCCAACTCTTACGGGGGAGCAGTACTTC CASSPTLTGEQYF
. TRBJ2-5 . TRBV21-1 TGTGCCAGCAGCATGGCGCCTCAGTACCAAGAGACCCAGTACTTC CASSMAPQYQETQYF
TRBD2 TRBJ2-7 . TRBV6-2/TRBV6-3 TGTGCCAGCAGACCTAGCGGGAGTAGTTCCGAGCAGTACTTC CASRPSGSSSEQYF
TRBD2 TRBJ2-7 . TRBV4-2 TGTGCCAGCAGCCCTGGGGTAGCGGGAATCTACGAGCAGTACTTC CASSPGVAGIYEQYF
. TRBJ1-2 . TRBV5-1 TGCGCCAGCAGCCCTGACGGGGGAAACTATGGCTACACCTTC CASSPDGGNYGYTF
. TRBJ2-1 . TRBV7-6 TGTGCCAGCAGCAAGAGACTAGAACGGGCTCCCTACAATGAGCAGTTCTTC CASSKRLERAPYNEQFF
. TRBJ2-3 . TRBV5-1 TGCGCCAGCAGCCCAGCGCCCGACACAGATACGCAGTATTTT CASSPAPDTDTQYF
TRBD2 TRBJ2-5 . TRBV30 TGTGCCTGGAGTGAAGGACTAGCGGGCCAAGAGACCCAGTACTTC CAWSEGLAGQETQYF
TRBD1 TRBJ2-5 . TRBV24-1 TGTGCCACCTCACAGGGGGGAGTAGAGACCCAGTACTTC CATSQGGVETQYF
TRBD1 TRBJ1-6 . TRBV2 TGTGCCAGCAGGGGGACAGTTTCCTATAATTCACCCCTCCACTTT CASRGTVSYNSPLHF
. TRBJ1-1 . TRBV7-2 TGTGCCAGCAGCTTAGAGTACGACATTTTGAACACTGAAGCTTTCTTT CASSLEYDILNTEAFF
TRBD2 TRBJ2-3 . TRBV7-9 TGTGCCAGCAGCTTAGGGACTAGCGGGATCACAGATACGCAGTATTTT CASSLGTSGITDTQYF
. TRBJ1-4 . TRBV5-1 TGCGCCAGCAGCTTGGACAGGGCTATTAATGAAAAACTGTTTTTT CASSLDRAINEKLFF
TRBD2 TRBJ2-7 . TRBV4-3 TGCGCCAGCAGCCAAGATCGGGAGGGCAACGAGCAGTACTTC CASSQDREGNEQYF
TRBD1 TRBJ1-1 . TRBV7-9 TGTGCCAGCAGCTCCGGACAGGGGGAAGGGGGCACTGAAGCTTTCTTT CASSSGQGEGGTEAFF
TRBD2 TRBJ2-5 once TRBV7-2 TGTGCCAGCAGCTCCACTCCGGGACTACAAGAGACCCAGTACTTC CASSSTPGLQETQYF
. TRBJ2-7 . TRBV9 TGTGCCAGCAGCCTTCACTACTTAGACGAGCAGTACTTC CASSLHYLDEQYF
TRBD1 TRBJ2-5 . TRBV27 TGTGCCAGCAGTTTGACCTGGACAGGTCAAGAGACCCAGTACTTC CASSLTWTGQETQYF
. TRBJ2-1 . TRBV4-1 TGCGCCAGCAGCCAGGACATACAGGGGGGGGAGCAGTTCTTC CASSQDIQGGEQFF
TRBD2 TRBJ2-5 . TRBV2 TGTGCCAGCAGTGAAGACCACCGACTAGCGGGTCAGGAGACCCAGTACTTC CASSEDHRLAGQETQYF
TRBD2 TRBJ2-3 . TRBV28 TGTGCCAGCAGACCTAAACCCTCTCCGGGAGGCCCCGCAGATACGCAGTATTTT CASRPKPSPGGPADTQYF
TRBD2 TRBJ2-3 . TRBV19 TGTGCCAGTAGTATATCAGCGGGAGTTCAAGATACGCAGTATTTT CASSISAGVQDTQYF
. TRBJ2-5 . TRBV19 TGTGCCAGTAGTATAGATCGAGAGACCCAGTACTTC CASSIDRETQYF
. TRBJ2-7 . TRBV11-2 TGTGCCAGCAGCTCCCCCGGGACACCCAGCTCCTACGAGCAGTACTTC CASSSPGTPSSYEQYF
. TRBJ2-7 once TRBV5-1 TGCGCCAGCAGCTTGACCACGAGGGAGCAGTACTTC CASSLTTREQYF
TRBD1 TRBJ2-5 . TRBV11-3 TGTGCCAGCAGCTTAGGGGGACAGGGCGGCGAGACCCAGTACTTC CASSLGGQGGETQYF
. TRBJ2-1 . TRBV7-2 TGTGCCAGCAGCTTCCGGAGGGGGGAGGGCCCGACTGAGCAGTTCTTC CASSFRRGEGPTEQFF
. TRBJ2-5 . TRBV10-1 TGCGCCAGCAGTGGCCGGGCTGGCGAGACCCAGTACTTC CASSGRAGETQYF
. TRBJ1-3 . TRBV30 TGTGCCTGGAATGATGGCTGGAGCTCTGGAAACACCATATATTTT CAWNDGWSSGNTIYF